This TCR beta chain came from a study of cytomegalovirus exposure and HLA in healthy donors. General study results and limits: TCR beta chains numbering 164 were designated cytomegalovirus-associated.

PCR involved 60 Vbeta and 13 Jbeta primers. Data came from immunoSEQ multiplex PCR; TCRdb stores just in-frame clones and leaves some out. Here the sample spans 150,000 to 200,000 clones, around four fifths being singletons. In regard to this clone: The target antigen is unknown.

Germline V gives CDR1 SEHNR, CDR2 FQNEAQ (reference sequence). V was clipped by 2 bases and J by 4 bases; unmatched bases: 4. The CDR3 extends over 15 amino acids. This clonotype originated in a female donor in good health and CMV-seronegative. Material for sequencing was PBMCs. This chain links TRBV7-9 with TRBJ1-1, with TRBD1 matching 10 bases. The CDR3, as DNA: TGTGCCAGCAGCTTAAGGACAGGGGGGGGCACTGAAGCTTTCTTT. Translating gives CASSLRTGGGTEAFF.